This T cell receptor (beta chain) was found in a study of T-cell reconstitution after alpha-beta-depleted transplantation in children. Preparing the TCRbeta library involved the use of unique molecular identifiers. A single record per CDR3 protein comes from TCRdb applying MiXCR to the PCR reads. The sample carries about 610,000 distinct CDR3 sequences, more than 9% recorded once. V trimming: 4 bases; J trimming: 3 bases; junction bases outside the gene matches: 11. Germline V gives CDR1 MNHEY, CDR2 SVGAGI. This CDR3 has 17 amino acids. This clonotype was recorded a few times. The specimen was PBMCs from the stem cell graft donor, collected from the stem cell graft. This receptor was obtained from a human donor who donated a stem cell graft to a child with acute myeloid leukemia. V is TRBV6-5 and J is TRBJ2-3; 9 bases align to TRBD1. The chain's CDR3 is CASSWALGQGSTDTQYF. CDR3 nucleotides: TGTGCCAGCAGTTGGGCGCTAGGACAGGGGTCTACAGATACGCAGTATTTT.